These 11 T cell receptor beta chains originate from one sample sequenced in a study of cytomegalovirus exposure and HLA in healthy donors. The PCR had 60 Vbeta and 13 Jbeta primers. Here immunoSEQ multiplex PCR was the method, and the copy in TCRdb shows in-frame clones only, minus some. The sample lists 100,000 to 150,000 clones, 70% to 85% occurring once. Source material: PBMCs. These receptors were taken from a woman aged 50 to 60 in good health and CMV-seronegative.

In DNA, the CDR3 is TGTGCCATCAGTGTTCTAGCGGGATACTCCTACAATGAGCAGTTCTTC. It translates to CAISVLAGYSYNEQFF. The genes are TRBV10-3 and TRBJ2-1, with 9 bases lining up with TRBD2. Germline V lookup: CDR1 ENHRY, CDR2 SYGVKD. The CDR3 contains 16 residues. J lost 0 bases, V lost 4 bases, and 4 bases had no gene match.

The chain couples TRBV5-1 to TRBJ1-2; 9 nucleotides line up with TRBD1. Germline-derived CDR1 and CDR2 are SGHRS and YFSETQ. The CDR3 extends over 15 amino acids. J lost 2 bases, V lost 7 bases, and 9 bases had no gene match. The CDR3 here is CASGPTDRGNYGYTF. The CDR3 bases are TGCGCCAGCGGACCTACGGACAGGGGAAACTATGGCTACACCTTC.

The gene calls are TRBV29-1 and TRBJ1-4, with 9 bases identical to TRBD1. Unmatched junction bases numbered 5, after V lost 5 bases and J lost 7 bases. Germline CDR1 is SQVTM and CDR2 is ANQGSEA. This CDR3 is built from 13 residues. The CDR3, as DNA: TGCAGCGTTTCGACAGGGGGTTTTGAAAAACTGTTTTTT. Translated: CSVSTGGFEKLFF.

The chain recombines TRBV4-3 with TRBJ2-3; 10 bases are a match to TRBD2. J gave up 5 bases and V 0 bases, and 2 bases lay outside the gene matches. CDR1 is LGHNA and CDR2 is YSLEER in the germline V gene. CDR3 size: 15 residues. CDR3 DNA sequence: TGCGCCAGCAGCCAAGAAGCGGGAGGGGTAGATACGCAGTATTTT. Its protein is CASSQEAGGVDTQYF.

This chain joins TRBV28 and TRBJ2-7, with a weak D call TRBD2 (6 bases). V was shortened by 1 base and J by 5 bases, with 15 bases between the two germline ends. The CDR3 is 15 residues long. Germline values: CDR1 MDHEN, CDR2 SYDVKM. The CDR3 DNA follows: TGTGCCAGCAGTTTATTGGGCGGGAACAGGAACGAGCAGTACTTC. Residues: CASSLLGGNRNEQYF.

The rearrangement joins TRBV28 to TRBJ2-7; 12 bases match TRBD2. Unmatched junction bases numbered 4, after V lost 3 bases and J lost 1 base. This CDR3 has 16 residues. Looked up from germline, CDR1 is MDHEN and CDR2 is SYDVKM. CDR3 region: CASSFPGLAGSYEQYF. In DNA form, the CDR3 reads TGTGCCAGCAGTTTTCCAGGACTAGCGGGATCCTACGAGCAGTACTTC.

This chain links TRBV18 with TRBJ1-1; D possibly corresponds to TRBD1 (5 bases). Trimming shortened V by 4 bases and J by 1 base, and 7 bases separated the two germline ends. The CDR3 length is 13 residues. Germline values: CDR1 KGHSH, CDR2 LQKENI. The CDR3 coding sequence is TGTGCCAGCTCACAGGGGCAGAACACTGAAGCTTTCTTT. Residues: CASSQGQNTEAFF.

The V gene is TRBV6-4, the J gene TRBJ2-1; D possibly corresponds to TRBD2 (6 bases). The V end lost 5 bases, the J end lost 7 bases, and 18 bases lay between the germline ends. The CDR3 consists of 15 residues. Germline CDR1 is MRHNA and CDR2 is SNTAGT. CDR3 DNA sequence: TGTGCCAGCAGTCCTATCCTTAGTGGGGGGAATGAGCAGTTCTTC. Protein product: CASSPILSGGNEQFF.

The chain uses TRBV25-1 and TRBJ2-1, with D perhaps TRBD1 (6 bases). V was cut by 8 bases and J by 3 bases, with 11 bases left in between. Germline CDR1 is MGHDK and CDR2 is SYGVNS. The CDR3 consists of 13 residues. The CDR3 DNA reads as TGTGCCAGCCTCAGGACAGACTACAATGAGCAGTTCTTC. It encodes CASLRTDYNEQFF.

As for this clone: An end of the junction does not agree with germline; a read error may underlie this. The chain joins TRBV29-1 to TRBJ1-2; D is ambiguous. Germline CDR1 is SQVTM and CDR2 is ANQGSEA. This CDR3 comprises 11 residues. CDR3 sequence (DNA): TGCAGCGCTCAAGAGAACTATGACTACACCTTC. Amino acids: CSAQENYDYTF.

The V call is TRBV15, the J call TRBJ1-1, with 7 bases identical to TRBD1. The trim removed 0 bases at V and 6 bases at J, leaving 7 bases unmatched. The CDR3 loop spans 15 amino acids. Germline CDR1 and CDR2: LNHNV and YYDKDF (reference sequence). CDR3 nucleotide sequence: TGTGCCACCAGCAGAGAGACAGGGTATAGTGCTGAAGCTTTCTTT. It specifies CATSRETGYSAEAFF.